The T cell receptor (beta chain) described here comes from a study of shared clonotypes between healthy human individuals. Sequencing used immunoSEQ multiplex PCR; TCRdb keeps in-frame clones, though not all of them. The data show a few million clones, with under 95% seen just once and approximately 0.41% held by the top ten. Germline CDR1 and CDR2: MDHEN and SYDVKM. With 3 bases removed from V and 1 base from J, the gap between germline ends came to 9 bases. The length of the CDR3 is 14 residues. This chain joins TRBV28 and TRBJ1-1, with D possibly TRBD1 on 5 matching bases. This TCR was recovered from a man aged 18 to 29 in good health. Some clones in this sample may be carry-over from other donors' samples. Sample: naive CD4+ T cells from PBMCs. Subset: CD45RA+ positively selected. This CDR3 reads CASSFSTGNTEAFF. DNA of the CDR3: TGTGCCAGCAGTTTCTCAACAGGGAACACTGAAGCTTTCTTT.